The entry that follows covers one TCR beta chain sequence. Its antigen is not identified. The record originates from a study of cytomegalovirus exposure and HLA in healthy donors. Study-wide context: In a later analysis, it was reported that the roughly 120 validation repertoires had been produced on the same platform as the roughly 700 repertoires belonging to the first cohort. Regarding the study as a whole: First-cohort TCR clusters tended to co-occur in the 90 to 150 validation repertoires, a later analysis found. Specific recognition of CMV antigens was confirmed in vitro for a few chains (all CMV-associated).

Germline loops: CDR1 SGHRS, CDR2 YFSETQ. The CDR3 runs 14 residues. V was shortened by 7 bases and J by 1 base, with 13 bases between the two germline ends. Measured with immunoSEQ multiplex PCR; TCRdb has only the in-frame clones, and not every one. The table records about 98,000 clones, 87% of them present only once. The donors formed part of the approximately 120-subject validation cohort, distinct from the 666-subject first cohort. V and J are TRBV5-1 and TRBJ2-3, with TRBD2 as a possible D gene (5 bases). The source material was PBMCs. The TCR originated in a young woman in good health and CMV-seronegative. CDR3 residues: CASRPHGGTDTQYF. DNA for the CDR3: TGCGCCAGCCGACCCCACGGGGGCACAGATACGCAGTATTTT.